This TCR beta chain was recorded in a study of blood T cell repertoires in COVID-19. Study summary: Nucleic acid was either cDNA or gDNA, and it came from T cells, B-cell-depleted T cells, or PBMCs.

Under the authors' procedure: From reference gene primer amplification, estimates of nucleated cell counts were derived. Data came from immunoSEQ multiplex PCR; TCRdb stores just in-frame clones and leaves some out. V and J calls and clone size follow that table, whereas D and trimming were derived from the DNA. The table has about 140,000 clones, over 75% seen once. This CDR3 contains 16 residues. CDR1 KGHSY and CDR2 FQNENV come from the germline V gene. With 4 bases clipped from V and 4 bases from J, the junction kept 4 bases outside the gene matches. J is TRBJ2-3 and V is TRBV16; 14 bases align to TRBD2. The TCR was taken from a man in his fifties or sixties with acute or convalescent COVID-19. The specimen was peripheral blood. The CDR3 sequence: CASSPRLAGGADTQYF. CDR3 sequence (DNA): TGTGCCAGCAGCCCCCGACTAGCGGGAGGGGCAGATACGCAGTATTTT.